The 26 T cell receptor beta chains below come from one sample, sequenced in a study of T-cell memory formation after mild COVID-19. TCRdb independently ran MiXCR on the 5' RACE reads; one entry per CDR3 protein. The profile shows fewer than 300,000 distinct CDR3 sequences, 16% of them singletons. The specimen was PBMCs or a T cell subset sorted from them (not recorded which). These receptors were collected from a young man who had mild COVID-19 (a few samples of this study predate the infection). Cell type and time point are not known.

This rearrangement joins TRBV20-1 to TRBJ2-1; maybe TRBD2 (6 bases). Germline CDR1 is DFQATT and CDR2 is SNEGSKA (reference sequence). The CDR3 runs 13 residues. Written as DNA, the CDR3 is TGCAGAGCACTAGCACTTGAATACAATGAGCAGTTCTTC. Protein: CRALALEYNEQFF.

The J gene is TRBJ2-7, the V gene TRBV20-1, with TRBD1 matching 8 bases. There are 14 residues in the CDR3. The germline V gene encodes CDR1 DFQATT and CDR2 SNEGSKA (reference sequence). V trimming: 1 base; J trimming: 7 bases; junction bases outside the gene matches: 9. CDR3 nucleotide sequence: TGCAGTGCTAGAGCCCGGACAGGGAGAGGAGAGCAGTACGTC. Encoded protein: CSARARTGRGEQYV.

This clonotype was counted at least ten times. The rearrangement joins TRBV7-2 to TRBJ2-5; possibly TRBD2 for D (5 bases). The CDR3 length is 13 residues. The germline V gene has CDR1 SGHTA and CDR2 FQGNSA. V lost 8 bases and J 1 base, leaving 11 bases between the germline ends. The CDR3 sequence: CASGRGSQETQYF. The DNA of the CDR3 is TGTGCCAGCGGTCGAGGGTCCCAAGAGACCCAGTACTTC.

Many counts were recorded for this clonotype. The V call is TRBV5-1, the J call TRBJ2-7, with TRBD2 matching 7 bases. The V and J ends lost 2 bases and 2 bases, in that order; junction bases with no gene match: 7. Germline V gene data show CDR1 as SGHRS and CDR2 as YFSETQ. The CDR3 covers 15 residues. The DNA for the CDR3 is TGCGCCAGCAGCTTCACGCTAGCGGTGACCTACGAGCAGTACTTC. It is translated as CASSFTLAVTYEQYF.

The chain has TRBV5-1 and TRBJ2-7; 9 bases line up with TRBD2. The germline CDR1 and CDR2 sequences are SGHRS and YFSETQ. V was pared by 4 bases and J by 3 bases, with 2 bases of the junction left unmatched. This CDR3 is built from 13 residues. Written as DNA, the CDR3 is TGCGCCAGCAGCGGCGGGAGGGGCTACGAGCAGTACTTC. Translation: CASSGGRGYEQYF.

The V call is TRBV7-2, the J call TRBJ2-7; TRBD1 agrees at 12 bases. CDR3 size: 15 residues. With 3 bases clipped from V and 6 bases from J, the junction kept 6 bases outside the gene matches. Per germline, CDR1 SGHTA and CDR2 FQGNSA. The CDR3 sequence is CASSFVGQGAREQYF. CDR3 nucleotides: TGTGCCAGCAGCTTCGTGGGACAGGGGGCCCGCGAGCAGTACTTC.

The J gene is TRBJ2-3, the V gene TRBV7-9, with D maybe TRBD1 (5 bases). With 7 bases removed from V and 5 bases from J, the gap between germline ends came to 10 bases. Germline CDR1 is SEHNR and CDR2 is FQNEAQ (reference sequence). The CDR3 extends over 12 amino acids. CDR3 protein: CASIRGGDTQYF. In nucleotides, the CDR3 is TGTGCCAGCATAAGGGGTGGAGATACGCAGTATTTT.

The sample holds a few counts of this clonotype. The chain employs TRBV5-1 and TRBJ1-1; D is possibly TRBD1 (6 bases). The germline V gene encodes CDR1 SGHRS and CDR2 YFSETQ. This CDR3 is 14 amino acids long. The germline V and J ends were trimmed by 0 bases and 5 bases, with 11 bases remaining between them. DNA for the CDR3: TGCGCCAGCAGCTTGGCCGAGGGGGGAACTGAAGCTTTCTTT. Amino acids: CASSLAEGGTEAFF.

This clonotype turned up a few times. As DNA, the CDR3 is TGCGCCAGCAGCCCACAGGGGGCGACGATTGAGCAGTTCTTC. As protein: CASSPQGATIEQFF. This sequence joins TRBV5-1 and TRBJ2-1; 9 bases match TRBD1. The V gene's germline CDR1 is SGHRS and CDR2 YFSETQ. J lost 9 bases, V lost 4 bases, and 8 bases had no gene match. The CDR3 runs to 14 residues.

V and J are TRBV6-1 and TRBJ2-7; D remains ambiguous. Per the germline V gene, CDR1 is MNHNS and CDR2 is SASEGT. The ends were cut back, 6 bases at V and 4 bases at J, with 10 bases in the middle. The CDR3 loop spans 12 amino acids. The CDR3 protein is CASSRPLYEQYF. The CDR3 coding sequence is TGTGCCAGCAGCCGTCCCCTTTACGAGCAGTACTTC.

This sequence joins TRBV9 and TRBJ1-1; D might be TRBD1 (6 bases). CDR3 size: 14 residues. Between the trimmed V and J ends, which lost 2 bases and 2 bases, there was a span of 10 bases. Per the germline V gene, CDR1 is SGDLS and CDR2 is YYNGEE. This CDR3 is CASSVGTTNTEAFF. CDR3 in DNA: TGTGCCAGCAGCGTCGGGACAACAAACACTGAAGCTTTCTTT.

The sample holds many counts of this clonotype. The chain couples TRBV6-5 to TRBJ2-2, with 8 bases aligning to TRBD1. The V gene's germline CDR1 is MNHEY and CDR2 SVGAGI. With V trimmed by 5 bases and J by 3 bases, 8 bases remained unmatched. The CDR3 consists of 16 residues. CDR3 in amino acids: CASSDPDRGYTGELFF. The CDR3 coding sequence is TGTGCCAGCAGTGACCCTGACAGGGGTTACACCGGGGAGCTGTTTTTT.

In its sample, this clonotype was seen a few times. The genes are TRBV6-5 and TRBJ1-2; D unresolved. The germline CDR1 and CDR2 sequences are MNHEY and SVGAGI. Trimming cost V 2 bases and J 5 bases, with 9 bases left between them. The CDR3 is made up of 13 amino acids. The CDR3 here is CASSYDGWYGYTF. Written as DNA, the CDR3 is TGTGCCAGCAGTTACGACGGCTGGTATGGCTACACCTTC.

The J gene is TRBJ1-6, the V gene TRBV10-3; possibly TRBD1 for D (5 bases). The V end was cut by 0 bases, the J end by 10 bases, with 10 bases between. Germline loops: CDR1 ENHRY, CDR2 SYGVKD. The CDR3 is made up of 14 amino acids. The CDR3 nucleotides read TGTGCCATCAGTGAGTCTGGGGGAAGATCACCCCTCCACTTT. Protein product: CAISESGGRSPLHF.

The rearrangement joins TRBV6-1 to TRBJ2-1; 12 bases align to TRBD2. V shed 8 bases, J shed 2 bases, and the junction held 4 bases outside the gene matches. From germline, CDR1 is MNHNS and CDR2 SASEGT. CDR3 length: 15 amino acids. The chain's CDR3 is CASLGLAGPYNEQFF. CDR3 nucleotides: TGTGCCAGCTTAGGACTAGCGGGGCCCTACAATGAGCAGTTCTTC.

The rearrangement uses TRBV6-2 or TRBV6-3 and TRBJ2-3; no clear D. The CDR3 contains 15 residues. V shed 2 bases and J shed 0 bases, with 9 bases lying between them. Germline-derived CDR1 and CDR2 are MNHEY and SVGEGT. CDR3 region: CASSYIRRSTDTQYF. Here the CDR3 DNA reads TGTGCCAGCAGTTACATCAGGCGGAGCACAGATACGCAGTATTTT.

This clonotype has a handful of counts. CDR3 residues: CASSLQRGPQETQYF. The CDR3 coding sequence is TGTGCCAGCAGCTTACAGCGGGGGCCCCAAGAGACCCAGTACTTC. This chain uses TRBV7-2 with TRBJ2-5; 8 positions match TRBD2. V dropped 2 bases and J dropped 1; count of bases not matched to a gene: 3. The CDR3 loop spans 15 amino acids. Germline V gene lookup returns CDR1 SGHTA and CDR2 FQGNSA.

This clonotype was observed a handful of times. CDR3 region: CASSLLGQGDEQFF. The CDR3 region has the DNA TGTGCCAGCAGCTTGTTAGGACAGGGGGATGAGCAGTTCTTC. The rearrangement links TRBV5-8 to TRBJ2-1; 10 bases match TRBD1. Germline V gene sequence: CDR1 SGHTS, CDR2 YDEGEE. CDR3 length equals 14 residues. V dropped 1 base and J dropped 8; count of bases not matched to a gene: 3.

This clonotype has only a few counts. V usage is TRBV2 and J usage is TRBJ2-1; tentatively, D is TRBD1 or TRBD2 (5 bases each). This CDR3 has 16 residues. CDR1 SNHLY and CDR2 FYNNEI come from the germline V gene. The V end lost 7 bases, the J end lost 3 bases, and 19 bases lay between the germline ends. CDR3 in amino acids: CASTGSGTTFYNEQFF. In DNA form, the CDR3 reads TGTGCCAGCACGGGGTCCGGGACGACTTTCTACAATGAGCAGTTCTTC.

Only a few counts were recorded for this clonotype. The chain couples TRBV12-3 or TRBV12-4 to TRBJ2-4, with 13 nucleotides matching TRBD2. The CDR3 runs 23 residues. The junction had 19 bases not matched to a gene; V was cut back by 2 bases and J by 0 bases. The CDR3 DNA follows: TGTGCCAGCAGTTTACTTTTTCGTCACGGACTAGCGGGGGCACCCCTAGCCAAAAACATTCAGTACTTC. Protein sequence: CASSLLFRHGLAGAPLAKNIQYF.

The rearrangement links TRBV7-2 to TRBJ1-2; D not certain. V was cut by 5 bases and J by 4 bases, with 14 bases left in between. The CDR3 totals 14 residues. Germline V gives CDR1 SGHTA, CDR2 FQGNSA. In DNA form, the CDR3 reads TGTGCCAGCAGCCCTGATGGAGCTACCTATGGCTACACCTTC. This encodes CASSPDGATYGYTF. Filled out from reference TRBV7-2 and TRBJ1-2, the complete variable domain reads GAGVSQSPSNKVTEKGKDVELRCDPISGHTALYWYRQSLGQGLEFLIYFQGNSAPDKSGLPSDRFSAERTGGSVSTLTIQRTQQEDSAVYLCASSPDGATYGYTFGSGTRLTVV.

The chain employs TRBV6-5 and TRBJ2-7; TRBD2 aligns across 9 bases. J was trimmed by 4 bases and V by 11 bases; bases with no gene match: 12. There are 14 residues in the CDR3. Germline assignment: CDR1 MNHEY and CDR2 SVGAGI. The CDR3 DNA is TGTGCCGTAGCGGGAGCGACAGATTATTACGAGCAGTACGTC. Translated: CAVAGATDYYEQYV.

This clonotype was seen more than once but under ten times. The rearrangement joins TRBV27 to TRBJ1-2; 10 bases align to TRBD1. Germline V CDR1 and CDR2: MNHEY, SMNVEV (reference sequence). V was clipped by 4 bases and J by 3 bases; unmatched bases: 8. The CDR3 loop spans 16 amino acids. The CDR3 reads CASSSYFGTGDYGYTF. The CDR3 DNA sequence: TGTGCCAGCAGTTCCTACTTTGGGACAGGGGACTATGGCTACACCTTC.

The J gene is TRBJ2-1, the V gene TRBV24-1; 7 positions agree with TRBD1. The CDR3 runs 13 residues. V gave up 9 bases and J gave up 3 bases; unmatched junction bases: 4. CDR1 and CDR2 (germline): KGHDR, SFDVKD. For the CDR3, the DNA is TGTGCCACCTCCAGGGACAGCTACAATGAGCAGTTCTTC. It encodes CATSRDSYNEQFF.

In its sample, this clonotype was seen many times. The chain combines TRBV3-1 with TRBJ2-6; D not certain. V was shortened by 0 bases and J by 3 bases, with 12 bases between the two germline ends. Germline V gives CDR1 LGHDT, CDR2 YNNKEL (reference sequence). This CDR3 comprises 17 residues. The CDR3 region has the DNA TGTGCCAGCAGCCAAGAGAGGTCGGGTGGTGGGGCCAACGTCCTGACTTTC. It encodes CASSQERSGGGANVLTF.

In its sample, this clonotype was seen a few times. The rearrangement joins TRBV7-2 to TRBJ2-1; TRBD1 or TRBD2 may be the D gene (5 bases each). The germline gives CDR1 SGHTA, CDR2 FQGNSA. The V end lost 3 bases, the J end lost 6 bases, and 9 bases lay between the germline ends. The CDR3 runs 13 residues. The CDR3 sequence: CASSFGGGNEQFF. The DNA for the CDR3 is TGTGCCAGCAGCTTTGGGGGTGGCAATGAGCAGTTCTTC.